The next 20 T cell receptor beta chains were all read from a single sample in a study of long-term antiretroviral therapy in people with HIV. Samples were assayed with immunoSEQ v3.0 at survey level. Profiling relied on immunoSEQ multiplex PCR, and the TCRdb table lists in-frame clones only, not all of them. The sample has 15,000 to 20,000 clones, approximately 95% seen once. The input for sequencing was unsorted PBMCs, taken around 10 years after starting antiretroviral therapy. These receptors were collected from a man aged 25-45 years with HIV.

This clone has more than one count but fewer than ten. The chain is built from TRBV13 and TRBJ2-7, with TRBD1 as a possible D gene (6 bases). This CDR3 comprises 14 residues. Trimming removed 4 bases at V and 6 bases at J, with 16 bases between. Germline V lookup: CDR1 PRHDT, CDR2 FYEKMQ (reference sequence). CDR3 coding DNA: TGTGCCAGCAGCTCGTACAGGGATCGTGGCGAGCAGTACGTC. Its protein product is CASSSYRDRGEQYV.

CDR3 DNA sequence: TGCGCCAGCAGCTCCCGAGGGGGACTGAGCACTGAAGCTTTCTTT. Translation: CASSSRGGLSTEAFF. The chain recombines TRBV5-1 with TRBJ1-1; perhaps TRBD1 as D (6 bases). The V end lost 3 bases, the J end lost 4 bases, and 16 bases lay between the germline ends. This CDR3 spans 15 amino acids. Germline V CDR1 and CDR2: SGHRS, YFSETQ.

The gene calls are TRBV27 and TRBJ2-3; D is possibly TRBD2 (5 bases). Trimming took off 5 bases at V and 11 bases at J, with 17 bases between the two ends. Germline V gene sequence: CDR1 MNHEY, CDR2 SMNVEV (reference sequence). There are 13 residues in the CDR3. CDR3 nucleotides: TGTGCCAGCAGTCTTAGTCGGGGTGAGGGGCAGTATTTT. This translates into CASSLSRGEGQYF.

As regards this clone: Other nucleotide sequences from this sample produce the same CDR3. This chain joins TRBV5-1 and TRBJ1-2; the match to TRBD1 covers 8 bases. Germline trimming cut 3 bases from V and 2 bases from J; bases unmatched to any gene: 3. Germline assignment: CDR1 SGHRS and CDR2 YFSETQ. This CDR3 comprises 14 residues. This CDR3 is CASSSRTGNYGYTF. CDR3 bases: TGCGCCAGCAGCTCCCGGACAGGGAACTATGGCTACACCTTC.

The CDR3 here is CASSQGLSPSTDTQYF. The CDR3 DNA is TGTGCCAGCAGCCAGGGACTGTCCCCTAGCACAGATACGCAGTATTTT. V is TRBV14 and J is TRBJ2-3, with D possibly TRBD2 on 6 matching bases. Trimming took off 3 bases at V and 0 bases at J, with 13 bases between the two ends. The CDR3 spans 16 residues. Germline V CDR1 and CDR2: SGHDN, FVKESK.

This clone was counted a single time. The V and J genes are TRBV4-1 and TRBJ1-1; 8 nucleotides align to TRBD1. CDR1 and CDR2 from the germline V gene are MGHRA and YSYEKL. The junction had 17 bases not matched to a gene; V was cut back by 1 base and J by 7 bases. The CDR3 is 18 amino acids. In DNA form, the CDR3 reads TGCGCCAGCAGCCAAGCACCCCCCAGGGGGCGCCTTCTGAATGAAGCTTTCTTT. Translated, it gives CASSQAPPRGRLLNEAFF.

The chain links TRBV18 to TRBJ2-7, with D possibly being TRBD1 (6 bases). CDR1 and CDR2 (germline): KGHSH, LQKENI. Trimming pared 4 bases from V and 3 bases from J, leaving 13 bases between. CDR3 length: 14 amino acids. The chain's CDR3 is CASSLAGQSYEQYV. CDR3 DNA: TGTGCCAGCTCACTGGCCGGACAGAGCTACGAGCAGTACGTC.

The gene calls are TRBV7-3 and TRBJ1-1; 7 nucleotides match TRBD1. This CDR3 spans 14 amino acids. The germline V gene encodes CDR1 SGHTA and CDR2 FQGTGA. V dropped 5 bases and J dropped 3; count of bases not matched to a gene: 6. CDR3 residues: CASSPSTGYTEAFF. CDR3 nucleotide sequence: TGTGCCAGCAGCCCCTCGACAGGGTACACTGAAGCTTTCTTT. Combining the CDR3 with reference TRBV7-3 and TRBJ1-1 gives the whole variable domain GAGVSQTPSNKVTEKGKYVELRCDPISGHTALYWYRQSLGQGPEFLIYFQGTGAADDSGLPNDRFFAVRPEGSVSTLKIQRTERGDSAVYLCASSPSTGYTEAFFGQGTRLTVV.

The chain uses TRBV18 and TRBJ1-5; D might be TRBD1 (6 bases). CDR1 is KGHSH and CDR2 is LQKENI in the germline V gene. The germline V and J ends were trimmed by 6 bases and 4 bases, with 10 bases remaining between them. The CDR3 spans 13 residues. CDR3 loop: CASSEQGNQPQHF. The CDR3 coding sequence is TGTGCCAGCTCGGAACAGGGAAATCAGCCCCAGCATTTT.

This chain connects TRBV7-9 to TRBJ1-1, with unresolved D. Germline V lookup: CDR1 SEHNR, CDR2 FQNEAQ (reference sequence). The V end lost 3 bases, the J end lost 1 base, and 9 bases lay between the germline ends. CDR3 size: 14 residues. DNA for the CDR3: TGTGCCAGCAGCTTTGCACAAGGGAACACTGAAGCTTTCTTT. The encoded protein is CASSFAQGNTEAFF.

V and J are TRBV7-8 and TRBJ2-5; D ambiguous. This CDR3 is 15 amino acids long. Germline lookup yields CDR1 SGHVS and CDR2 FQNEAQ. The V end lost 1 base, the J end lost 1 base, and 10 bases lay between the germline ends. Here the CDR3 reads CASSLVPEVQETQYF. In nucleotides, the CDR3 is TGTGCCAGCAGCTTAGTGCCAGAAGTCCAAGAGACCCAGTACTTC.

This chain uses TRBV2 with TRBJ1-2; 10 bases map to TRBD1. CDR3 size: 14 residues. Per the germline V gene, CDR1 is SNHLY and CDR2 is FYNNEI. With 8 bases clipped from V and 6 bases from J, the junction kept 9 bases outside the gene matches. The CDR3 DNA reads TGTGCCAGCGAAGAGGGACAGGGGCCGGATGGCTACACCTTC. It is translated as CASEEGQGPDGYTF.

The CDR3, as DNA: TGTGCCAGCAGAACAGGGGGCCGGAACACTGAAGCTTTCTTT. Protein: CASRTGGRNTEAFF. The V gene is TRBV6-5, the J gene TRBJ1-1; 9 bases map to TRBD1. The CDR3 covers 14 residues. CDR1 MNHEY and CDR2 SVGAGI come from the germline V gene. Trimming removed 6 bases from V and 1 base from J; junction bases left unmatched: 3.

This chain joins TRBV6-4 and TRBJ1-5; D unclear. CDR3 size: 15 residues. Germline loops: CDR1 MRHNA, CDR2 SNTAGT. The germline V and J ends were trimmed by 10 bases and 1 base, with 17 bases remaining between them. CDR3 DNA sequence: TGTGCCAATTCACGCTGGCATTCGAGCAATCAGCCCCAGCATTTT. This gives the protein CANSRWHSSNQPQHF.

The chain links TRBV6-5 to TRBJ1-2; D ambiguous. The germline V gene encodes CDR1 MNHEY and CDR2 SVGAGI. Trimming took 10 bases from V and 8 from J, leaving 23 bases between them. CDR3 length equals 14 residues. CDR3 in DNA: TGTGCCACCGGACGGAGGTCGTTCGGCGAGGGCTACACCTTC. Amino acid sequence: CATGRRSFGEGYTF.

This CDR3 reads CASSSPSGGLTDTQYF. CDR3 nucleotides: TGCGCCAGCAGCTCGCCTAGCGGGGGCCTCACAGATACGCAGTATTTT. The chain is built from TRBV5-1 and TRBJ2-3, with TRBD2 matching over 10 bases. J was trimmed by 2 bases and V by 3 bases; bases with no gene match: 6. Germline CDR1 and CDR2: SGHRS and YFSETQ. There are 16 residues in the CDR3.

The chain employs TRBV2 and TRBJ1-1; D is perhaps TRBD1 (5 bases). V was trimmed by 4 bases and J by 2 bases, leaving 8 bases between them. Germline assignment: CDR1 SNHLY and CDR2 FYNNEI. The CDR3 covers 13 residues. The CDR3 is CASSGDRNTEAFF. The CDR3 DNA follows: TGTGCCAGCAGTGGGGACCGCAACACTGAAGCTTTCTTT.

V and J are TRBV7-9 and TRBJ1-1, with D possibly TRBD1 on 6 matching bases. The CDR3 sequence is 17 residues long. CDR1 is SEHNR and CDR2 is FQNEAQ in the germline V gene (reference sequence). V dropped 4 bases and J dropped 2 bases, with 20 bases sitting between them. CDR3 region: CASSYLKGGRTNTEAFF. In DNA, the CDR3 is TGTGCCAGCAGCTACCTGAAGGGGGGGCGAACTAACACTGAAGCTTTCTTT.

This chain joins TRBV6-6 and TRBJ1-5, with D possibly being TRBD1 (5 bases). This CDR3 is 16 amino acids long. Germline V lookup: CDR1 MNHNY, CDR2 SVGAGI (reference sequence). V lost 1 base and J lost 2, with 12 bases in between. The chain's CDR3 is CASSYLGEIGNQPQHF. For the CDR3, the DNA is TGTGCCAGCAGTTACTTGGGGGAAATAGGCAATCAGCCCCAGCATTTT.

V and J are TRBV30 and TRBJ1-1, with D unclear. From germline, CDR1 is GTSNPN and CDR2 SVGIG (reference sequence). The CDR3 contains 20 residues. Trimming removed 5 bases at V and 7 bases at J, with 38 bases between. CDR3: CAWGGGVTKGREEVGYEAFF. CDR3 coding DNA: TGTGCCTGGGGAGGTGGGGTAACCAAGGGCCGGGAGGAAGTGGGGTATGAAGCTTTCTTT.